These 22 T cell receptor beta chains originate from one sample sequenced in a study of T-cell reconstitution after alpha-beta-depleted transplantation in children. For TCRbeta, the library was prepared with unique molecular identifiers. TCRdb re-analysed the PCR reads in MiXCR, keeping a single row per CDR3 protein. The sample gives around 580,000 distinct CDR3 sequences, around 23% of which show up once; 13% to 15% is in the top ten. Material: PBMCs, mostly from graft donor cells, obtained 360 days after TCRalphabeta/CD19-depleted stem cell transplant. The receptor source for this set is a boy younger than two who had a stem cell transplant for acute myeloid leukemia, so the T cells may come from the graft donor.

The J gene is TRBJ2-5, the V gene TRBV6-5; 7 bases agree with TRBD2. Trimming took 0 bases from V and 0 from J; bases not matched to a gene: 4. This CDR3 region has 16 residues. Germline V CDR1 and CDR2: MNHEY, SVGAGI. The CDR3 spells CASSYSIGGYQETQYF. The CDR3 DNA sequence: TGTGCCAGCAGTTACTCGATCGGGGGGTACCAAGAGACCCAGTACTTC.

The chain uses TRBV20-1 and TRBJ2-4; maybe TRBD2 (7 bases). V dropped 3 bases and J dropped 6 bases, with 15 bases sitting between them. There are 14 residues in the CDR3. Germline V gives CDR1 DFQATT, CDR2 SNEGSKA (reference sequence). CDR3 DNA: TGCAGTGCTAGGGGGGGGCCGTCGGGAAACATTCAGTACTTC. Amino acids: CSARGGPSGNIQYF.

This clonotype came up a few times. This CDR3 is CSVVPGVRPQGTQYF. CDR3 bases: TGCAGCGTGGTCCCCGGGGTGCGGCCCCAGGGGACCCAGTACTTC. This chain uses TRBV29-1 with TRBJ2-5; either TRBD1 or TRBD2 may fit D (5 bases each). The CDR3 loop spans 15 amino acids. The V gene's germline CDR1 is SQVTM and CDR2 ANQGSEA. Trimming shortened V by 6 bases and J by 7 bases, and 24 bases separated the two germline ends.

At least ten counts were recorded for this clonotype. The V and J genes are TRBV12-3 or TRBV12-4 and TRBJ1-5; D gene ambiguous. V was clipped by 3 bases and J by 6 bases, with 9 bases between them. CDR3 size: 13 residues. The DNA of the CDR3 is TGTGCCAGCAGTTTGGCGGGTGGTCAGCCCCAGCATTTT. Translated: CASSLAGGQPQHF.

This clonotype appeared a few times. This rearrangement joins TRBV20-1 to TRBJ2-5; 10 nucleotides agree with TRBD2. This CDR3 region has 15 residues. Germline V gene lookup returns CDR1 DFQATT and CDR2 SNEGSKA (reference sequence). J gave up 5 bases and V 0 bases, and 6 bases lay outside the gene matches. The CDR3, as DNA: TGCAGTGCTAGAGATGGCTCGGGACTAGCGGAGACCCAGTACTTC. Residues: CSARDGSGLAETQYF.

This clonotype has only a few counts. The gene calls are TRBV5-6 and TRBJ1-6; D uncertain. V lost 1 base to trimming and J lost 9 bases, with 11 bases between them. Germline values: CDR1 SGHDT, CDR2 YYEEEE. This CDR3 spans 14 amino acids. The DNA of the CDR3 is TGTGCCAGCAGCTTGATGCTTGATGGTTCACCCCTCCACTTT. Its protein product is CASSLMLDGSPLHF.

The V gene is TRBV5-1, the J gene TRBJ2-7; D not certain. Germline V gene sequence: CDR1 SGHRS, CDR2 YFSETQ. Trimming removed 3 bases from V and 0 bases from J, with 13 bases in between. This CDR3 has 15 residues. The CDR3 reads CASSSRRSSSYEQYF. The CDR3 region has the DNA TGCGCCAGCAGCTCACGACGGTCTAGCTCCTACGAGCAGTACTTC.

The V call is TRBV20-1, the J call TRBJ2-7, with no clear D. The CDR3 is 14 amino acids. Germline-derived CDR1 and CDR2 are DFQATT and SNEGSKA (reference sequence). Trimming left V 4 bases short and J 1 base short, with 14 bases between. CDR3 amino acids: CSAIGLSSSYEQYF. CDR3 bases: TGCAGTGCTATTGGGTTGTCTAGTTCCTACGAGCAGTACTTC.

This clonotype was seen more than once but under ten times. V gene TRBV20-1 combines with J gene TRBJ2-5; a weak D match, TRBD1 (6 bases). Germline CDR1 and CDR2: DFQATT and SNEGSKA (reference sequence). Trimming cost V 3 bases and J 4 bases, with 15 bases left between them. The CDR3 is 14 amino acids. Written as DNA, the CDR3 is TGCAGTGCTAGGGGAGCCACAGGGAGAGAGACCCAGTACTTC. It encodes CSARGATGRETQYF.

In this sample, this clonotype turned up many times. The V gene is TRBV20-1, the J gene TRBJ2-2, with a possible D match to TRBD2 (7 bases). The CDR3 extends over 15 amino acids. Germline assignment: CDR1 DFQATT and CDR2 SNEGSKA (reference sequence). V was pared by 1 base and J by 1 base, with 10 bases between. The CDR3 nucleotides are TGCAGTGCTAGAGGCGGGGGCCTGAACACCGGGGAGCTGTTTTTT. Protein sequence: CSARGGGLNTGELFF.

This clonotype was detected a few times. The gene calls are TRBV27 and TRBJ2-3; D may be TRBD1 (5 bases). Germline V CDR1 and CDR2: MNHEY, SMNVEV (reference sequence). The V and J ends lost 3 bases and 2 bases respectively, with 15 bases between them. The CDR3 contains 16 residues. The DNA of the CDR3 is TGTGCCAGCAGTTTTATCAGGGCAGGTTTCACAGATACGCAGTATTTT. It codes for CASSFIRAGFTDTQYF.

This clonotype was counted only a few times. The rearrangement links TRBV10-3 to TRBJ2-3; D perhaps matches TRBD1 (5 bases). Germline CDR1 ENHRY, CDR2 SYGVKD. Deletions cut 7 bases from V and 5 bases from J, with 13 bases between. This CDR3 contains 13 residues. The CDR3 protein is CAIMPAGIDTQYF. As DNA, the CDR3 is TGTGCCATCATGCCGGCAGGGATAGATACGCAGTATTTT.

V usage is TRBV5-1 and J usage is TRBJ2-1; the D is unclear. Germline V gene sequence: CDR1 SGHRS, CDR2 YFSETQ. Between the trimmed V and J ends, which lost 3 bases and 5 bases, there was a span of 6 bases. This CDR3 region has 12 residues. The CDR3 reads CASSYTHNEQFF. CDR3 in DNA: TGCGCCAGCAGCTATACCCACAATGAGCAGTTCTTC.

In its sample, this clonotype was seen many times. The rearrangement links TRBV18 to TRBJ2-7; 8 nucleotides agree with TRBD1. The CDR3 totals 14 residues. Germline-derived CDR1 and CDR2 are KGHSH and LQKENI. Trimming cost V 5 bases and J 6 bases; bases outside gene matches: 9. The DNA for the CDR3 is TGTGCCAGCTCAAACCTTCCGGACAGGGCCGAGCAGTACTTC. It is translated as CASSNLPDRAEQYF.

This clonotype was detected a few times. The CDR3 loop reads CASSQTGGGYNEQFF. CDR3 nucleotide sequence: TGTGCCAGCAGTCAAACAGGGGGAGGATACAATGAGCAGTTCTTC. This chain uses TRBV4-2 with TRBJ2-1; 8 bases fit TRBD1. Germline CDR1 reads LGHNA; CDR2 reads YNFKEQ. The trim removed 6 bases at V and 4 bases at J, leaving 8 bases unmatched. The CDR3 totals 15 residues.

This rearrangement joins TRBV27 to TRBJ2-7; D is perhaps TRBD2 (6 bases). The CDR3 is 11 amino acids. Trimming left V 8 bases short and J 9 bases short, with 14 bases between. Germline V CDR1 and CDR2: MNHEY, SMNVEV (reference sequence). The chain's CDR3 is CASRRGRGQYV. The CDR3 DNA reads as TGTGCCAGCCGGAGGGGTCGGGGGCAGTACGTC.

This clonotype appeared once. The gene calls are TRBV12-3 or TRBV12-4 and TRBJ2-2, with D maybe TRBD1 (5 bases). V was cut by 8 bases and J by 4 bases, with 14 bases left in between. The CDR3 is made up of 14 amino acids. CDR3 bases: TGTGCCAGCTCATCTGCTGGGGCCACCGGGGAGCTGTTTTTT. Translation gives CASSSAGATGELFF.

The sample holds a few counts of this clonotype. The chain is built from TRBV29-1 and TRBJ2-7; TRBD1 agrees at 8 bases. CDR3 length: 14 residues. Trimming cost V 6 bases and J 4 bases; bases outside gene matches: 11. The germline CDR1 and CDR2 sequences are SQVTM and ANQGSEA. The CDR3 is CSVASGQGAYEQYF. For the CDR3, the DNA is TGCAGCGTAGCCTCGGGCCAGGGGGCTTACGAGCAGTACTTC.

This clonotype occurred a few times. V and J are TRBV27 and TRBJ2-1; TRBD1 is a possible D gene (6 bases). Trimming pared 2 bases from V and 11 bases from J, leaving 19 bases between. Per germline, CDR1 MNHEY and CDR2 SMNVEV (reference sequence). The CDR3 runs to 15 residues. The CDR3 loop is CASSLTGSDAMKQFF. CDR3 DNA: TGTGCCAGCAGTTTAACAGGGTCGGATGCAATGAAGCAGTTCTTC.

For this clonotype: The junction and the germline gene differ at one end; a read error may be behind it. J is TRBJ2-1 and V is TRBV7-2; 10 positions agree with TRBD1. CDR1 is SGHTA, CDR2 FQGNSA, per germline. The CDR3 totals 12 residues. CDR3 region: CASSLEVGTGDF. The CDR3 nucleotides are TGTGCCAGCAGCTTAGAGGTCGGGACAGGGGACTTC.

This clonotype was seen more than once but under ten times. The CDR3 DNA sequence: TGTGCCAGCAGTACAGGGTTAGCCAAAAACATTCAGTACTTC. Amino acid sequence: CASSTGLAKNIQYF. The chain has TRBV6-1 and TRBJ2-4, with a possible D match to TRBD1 (6 bases). CDR1 and CDR2 from the germline V gene are MNHNS and SASEGT. V was cut by 5 bases and J by 0 bases, with 8 bases left in between. The CDR3 loop spans 14 amino acids.

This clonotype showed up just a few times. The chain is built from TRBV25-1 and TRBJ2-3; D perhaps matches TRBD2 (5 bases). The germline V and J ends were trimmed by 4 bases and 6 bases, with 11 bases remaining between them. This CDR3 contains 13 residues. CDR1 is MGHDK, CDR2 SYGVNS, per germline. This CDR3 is CASSGENEDTQYF. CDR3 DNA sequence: TGTGCCAGCAGTGGGGAGAACGAGGATACGCAGTATTTT.